These 18 T cell receptor beta chains were sequenced from one sample in a study of blood T cell repertoires in COVID-19 (dated by TCRdb to between 2020 and 2021). To prepare the library, the immunoSEQ multiplex PCR assay was applied. TCRdb took over this immuneACCESS table, retaining in-frame rearrangements with V and J assigned. Such tables are incomplete; in checked studies, under half of the missing clones stem from an unresolved V gene, and the remainder is unexplained. For this sample there are about 250,000 clones; approximately 80% appear just once. The ten largest clones take up 6% to 7% of the sample. The sample was peripheral blood. These receptors all come from a woman aged 55-70 years with active or convalescent COVID-19.

The rearrangement links TRBV28 to TRBJ2-2; TRBD1 is a possible D gene (6 bases). Germline CDR1 and CDR2: MDHEN and SYDVKM. The CDR3 totals 15 residues. Trimming removed 5 bases at V and 4 bases at J, with 14 bases between. CDR3 residues: CASSIREGGTGELFF. CDR3 in DNA: TGTGCCAGCAGTATCCGGGAAGGGGGCACCGGGGAGCTGTTTTTT.

The chain has TRBV15 and TRBJ2-3; TRBD1 matches 7 bases. Germline loops: CDR1 LNHNV, CDR2 YYDKDF (reference sequence). V trimming: 6 bases; J trimming: 5 bases; junction bases outside the gene matches: 8. CDR3 length equals 14 residues. CDR3 sequence reads: CATSKGQPGDTQYF. CDR3 nucleotide sequence: TGTGCCACCAGTAAGGGACAGCCGGGAGATACGCAGTATTTT.

The V gene is TRBV6-5, the J gene TRBJ2-1, with TRBD2 identical over 9 bases. The V and J ends lost 0 bases and 7 bases, in that order; junction bases with no gene match: 7. CDR3 length: 16 amino acids. Germline values: CDR1 MNHEY, CDR2 SVGAGI. DNA for the CDR3: TGTGCCAGCAGTTACTCGGTGGCTAGCGGGGCGAATGAGCAGTTCTTC. This gives the protein CASSYSVASGANEQFF.

The chain carries TRBV9 and TRBJ2-6; the match to TRBD2 covers 7 bases. V lost 3 bases and J lost 2; bases outside the gene matches: 2. Germline V gene data show CDR1 as SGDLS and CDR2 as YYNGEE. This CDR3 region has 15 residues. The CDR3 coding sequence is TGTGCCAGCAGCGCCGCGGGGGCTGGGGCCAACGTCCTGACTTTC. Translation: CASSAAGAGANVLTF.

The J gene is TRBJ2-3, the V gene TRBV11-1, with 9 nucleotides matching TRBD1. CDR1 and CDR2 (germline): SGHAT, FQDESV (reference sequence). J was trimmed by 6 bases and V by 5 bases; bases with no gene match: 9. This CDR3 comprises 15 residues. CDR3 bases: TGTGCCAGCAGCCAGCGGGACAGGGTAGTGGATACGCAGTATTTT. Translated, it gives CASSQRDRVVDTQYF.

J is TRBJ2-5 and V is TRBV5-5; no firm D call. The CDR3 is 14 residues long. From germline, CDR1 is SGHKS and CDR2 YYEKEE (reference sequence). Trimming left V 0 bases short and J 2 bases short, with 8 bases between. This CDR3 reads CASSLELLQETQYF. Written as DNA, the CDR3 is TGTGCCAGCAGCTTGGAACTCCTACAAGAGACCCAGTACTTC.

The rearrangement joins TRBV6-6 to TRBJ2-7; 14 bases line up with TRBD2. With 5 bases clipped from V and 0 bases from J, the junction kept 12 bases outside the gene matches. Germline loops: CDR1 MNHNY, CDR2 SVGAGI (reference sequence). This CDR3 has 19 amino acids. The DNA of the CDR3 is TGTGCCAGCAGTCCCCGACTAGCGGGGGGGGAGTCGGGCTCCTACGAGCAGTACGTC. It yields the protein CASSPRLAGGESGSYEQYV.

The chain couples TRBV24-1 to TRBJ1-5, with 11 positions matching TRBD1. The length of the CDR3 is 16 residues. V shed 3 bases, J shed 6 bases, and the junction held 6 bases outside the gene matches. CDR1 is KGHDR and CDR2 is SFDVKD in the germline V gene. CDR3 amino acids: CATSDGQGAHGQPQHF. The CDR3 region has the DNA TGTGCCACCAGTGATGGACAGGGGGCGCATGGTCAGCCCCAGCATTTT.

The rearrangement uses TRBV2 and TRBJ1-5, with 10 bases matching TRBD1. The CDR3 runs to 13 residues. The J segment lost 6 bases and the V segment lost 6 bases, leaving 2 bases of the junction unmatched. Germline-derived CDR1 and CDR2 are SNHLY and FYNNEI. The CDR3 DNA follows: TGTGCCAGCAGCCGGGACAGGGGTCAGCCCCAGCATTTT. It yields the protein CASSRDRGQPQHF. The full variable domain, completed using reference TRBV2 and TRBJ1-5, is EPEVTQTPSHQVTQMGQEVILRCVPISNHLYFYWYRQILGQKVEFLVSFYNNEISEKSEIFDDQFSVERPDGSNFTLKIRSTKLEDSAMYFCASSRDRGQPQHFGDGTRLSIL.

This chain's CDR3 is CASSLEAGLAGSTDTQYF. The DNA for the CDR3 is TGTGCCAGCAGCCTAGAGGCTGGACTAGCGGGGTCCACAGATACGCAGTATTTT. The chain recombines TRBV7-8 with TRBJ2-3, with 12 bases matching TRBD2. Germline trimming cut 5 bases from V and 2 bases from J; bases unmatched to any gene: 11. The CDR3 loop spans 18 amino acids. Germline CDR1 and CDR2: SGHVS and FQNEAQ.

This CDR3 reads CASSLPPWDSHYNEQFF. The CDR3, as DNA: TGTGCCAGCAGCTTACCTCCATGGGACAGTCATTACAATGAGCAGTTCTTC. J is TRBJ2-1 and V is TRBV7-9; TRBD1 matches at 7 bases. CDR1 and CDR2 from the germline V gene are SEHNR and FQNEAQ (reference sequence). The CDR3 loop spans 17 amino acids. The V gene end was trimmed by 2 bases and the J gene end by 4 bases; junction bases not matched to a gene: 11.

The V and J genes are TRBV11-3 and TRBJ2-7, with 10 positions matching TRBD1. Trimming removed 4 bases from V and 3 bases from J; junction bases left unmatched: 9. This CDR3 comprises 16 residues. Per germline, CDR1 SGHNT and CDR2 YENEEA. As DNA, the CDR3 is TGTGCCAGCAGCTCAACAATTGGGACAGGGGACTACGAGCAGTACTTC. Translated: CASSSTIGTGDYEQYF.

This rearrangement joins TRBV19 to TRBJ2-3; no firm D call. V lost 3 bases to trimming and J lost 0 bases, with 4 bases between them. The CDR3 extends over 13 amino acids. Per the germline V gene, CDR1 is LNHDA and CDR2 is SQIVND (reference sequence). The CDR3 sequence: CASSMTSTDTQYF. For the CDR3, the DNA is TGTGCCAGTAGTATGACTAGCACAGATACGCAGTATTTT.

Only a few counts were recorded for this clone. The chain recombines TRBV3-1 (or the pseudogene TRBV3-2) with TRBJ1-1; the match to TRBD1 covers 11 bases. The germline CDR1 and CDR2 sequences are LGHDT and YNNKEL (reference sequence). This CDR3 contains 17 residues. Unmatched junction bases numbered 18, after V lost 4 bases and J lost 11 bases. The CDR3 coding sequence is TGTGCCAGCAGCCCCCTGATAGGACAGGGGGCCACCATGTGGGCTTTCTTT. This encodes CASSPLIGQGATMWAFF.

Points on this clone: The same CDR3 can be traced to other DNA sequences in this sample. V is TRBV7-2 and J is TRBJ2-7; D may be TRBD2 (6 bases). There are 15 residues in the CDR3. V lost 5 bases and J lost 0, with 14 bases in between. CDR1 is SGHTA, CDR2 FQGNSA, per germline. The CDR3 DNA reads TGTGCCAGCAGCATGACTAGTGGCAGCTCCTACGAGCAGTACTTC. Its translation is CASSMTSGSSYEQYF. Full variable domain (outside the CDR3, taken from reference TRBV7-2 and TRBJ2-7): GAGVSQSPSNKVTEKGKDVELRCDPISGHTALYWYRQSLGQGLEFLIYFQGNSAPDKSGLPSDRFSAERTGGSVSTLTIQRTQQEDSAVYLCASSMTSGSSYEQYFGPGTRLTVT.

The chain's CDR3 is CASSLVQGMNEKLFF. In nucleotides, the CDR3 is TGTGCCAGCAGCTTGGTTCAGGGGATGAATGAAAAACTGTTTTTT. This chain uses TRBV5-6 with TRBJ1-4, with D perhaps TRBD1 (6 bases). V was trimmed by 0 bases and J by 5 bases, leaving 11 bases between them. The germline gives CDR1 SGHDT, CDR2 YYEEEE. The CDR3 is made up of 15 amino acids.

The chain joins TRBV19 to TRBJ1-1; 10 bases map to TRBD1. CDR1 LNHDA and CDR2 SQIVND come from the germline V gene (reference sequence). The CDR3 is 15 amino acids. V lost 4 bases and J lost 5; bases outside the gene matches: 7. Written as DNA, the CDR3 is TGTGCCAGTAGTAGTCCCGGGACAGGGGTTACTGAAGCTTTCTTT. Translating gives CASSSPGTGVTEAFF. Combining the CDR3 with reference TRBV19 and TRBJ1-1 gives the whole variable domain DGGITQSPKYLFRKEGQNVTLSCEQNLNHDAMYWYRQDPGQGLRLIYYSQIVNDFQKGDIAEGYSVSREKKESFPLTVTSAQKNPTAFYLCASSSPGTGVTEAFFGQGTRLTVV.

The rearrangement uses TRBV27 and TRBJ2-3; no clear D. Trimming left V 2 bases short and J 1 base short, with 4 bases between. The CDR3 runs 13 residues. CDR1 and CDR2 from the germline V gene are MNHEY and SMNVEV (reference sequence). The CDR3, as DNA: TGTGCCAGCAGTTTAGCGGGCACAGATACGCAGTATTTT. It encodes CASSLAGTDTQYF.